The 21 T cell receptor beta chains below were found in one sample sequenced in a study of spatial heterogeneity in lung cancer. The time point: sample taken at primary tumor resection. Study outcomes and limitations: Expanded intratumoral alpha and beta TCR counts tracked tumor mutation counts.

Each CDR3 protein gets one entry after TCRdb re-called the 5' RACE reads with MiXCR. Counted here are 3,000 to 4,000 distinct CDR3 sequences, 27% occurring once; the ten biggest clones make up 20% to 25%. No cognate antigen is known for these TCRs. The specimen was lung tumor tissue, collected at surgery. The receptor set was obtained from a male donor with early-stage non-small cell lung cancer.

This clonotype is deemed medium-sized. This rearrangement joins TRBV6-1 to TRBJ2-1; weak D call: TRBD2 (5 bases). Looked up from germline, CDR1 is MNHNS and CDR2 is SASEGT. The V end lost 2 bases, the J end lost 5 bases, and 13 bases lay between the germline ends. The CDR3 covers 15 residues. CDR3 residues: CASSERSAGHNEQFF. The CDR3 DNA follows: TGTGCCAGCAGTGAAAGGAGCGCGGGTCACAATGAGCAGTTCTTC.

This clonotype appeared many times. V usage is TRBV11-3 and J usage is TRBJ2-2, with 9 bases matching TRBD2. Germline CDR1 and CDR2: SGHNT and YENEEA. Losses at the gene ends were 3 bases for V and 5 bases for J; bases not matched to a gene: 4. CDR3 length equals 15 residues. CDR3 sequence (DNA): TGTGCCAGCAGCTTTAGCGGGAGTGTTACCGGGGAGCTGTTTTTT. It yields the protein CASSFSGSVTGELFF.

This clonotype qualifies as medium-sized. This chain links TRBV7-2 with TRBJ1-1, with TRBD1 matching over 9 bases. CDR1 is SGHTA, CDR2 FQGNSA, per germline. The CDR3 covers 14 residues. J was trimmed by 5 bases and V by 5 bases; bases with no gene match: 6. CDR3 nucleotides: TGTGCCAGCAGCCGAGACAGGGGGGGTACTGAAGCTTTCTTT. This gives the protein CASSRDRGGTEAFF. Variable domain in full (rest from reference TRBV7-2 and TRBJ1-1): GAGVSQSPSNKVTEKGKDVELRCDPISGHTALYWYRQSLGQGLEFLIYFQGNSAPDKSGLPSDRFSAERTGGSVSTLTIQRTQQEDSAVYLCASSRDRGGTEAFFGQGTRLTVV.

This clonotype is classed as medium-sized. V and J are TRBV28 and TRBJ1-1; weak D call: TRBD1 (6 bases). Germline lookup yields CDR1 MDHEN and CDR2 SYDVKM. This CDR3 comprises 15 residues. Trimming pared 1 base from V and 5 bases from J, leaving 14 bases between. The CDR3 bases are TGTGCCAGCAGTTTATTCCCAGGGGCGGGAACTGAAGCTTTCTTT. It encodes CASSLFPGAGTEAFF.

This clonotype has at least ten counts. The rearrangement uses TRBV7-8 and TRBJ2-2, with TRBD2 as a possible D gene (6 bases). CDR3 length: 15 residues. Germline-derived CDR1 and CDR2 are SGHVS and FQNEAQ. V lost 5 bases to trimming and J lost 4 bases, with 14 bases between them. CDR3 DNA sequence: TGTGCCAGCAGCCCGATTTCTAGCGCCACCGGGGAGCTGTTTTTT. Translation gives CASSPISSATGELFF.

This clonotype came up many times. The chain has TRBV6-2 or TRBV6-3 and TRBJ2-3, with 10 bases that match TRBD2. Trimming cost V 6 bases and J 3 bases; bases outside gene matches: 3. The CDR3 has 14 amino acids. CDR1 MNHEY and CDR2 SVGEGT come from the germline V gene. The CDR3 coding sequence is TGTGCCAGCAGGCTAGCGGGAGTAACAGATACGCAGTATTTT. Residues: CASRLAGVTDTQYF.

The V call is TRBV7-8, the J call TRBJ2-7; D is possibly TRBD1 (6 bases). CDR1 and CDR2 from the germline V gene are SGHVS and FQNEAQ. The V end lost 5 bases, the J end lost 3 bases, and 11 bases lay between the germline ends. The CDR3 runs to 13 residues. Here the CDR3 reads CASSPYRVYEQYF. The CDR3 nucleotides are TGTGCCAGCAGCCCATACAGGGTCTACGAGCAGTACTTC. Full variable domain (outside the CDR3, taken from reference TRBV7-8 and TRBJ2-7): GAGVSQSPRYKVAKRGQDVALRCDPISGHVSLFWYQQALGQGPEFLTYFQNEAQLDKSGLPSDRFFAERPEGSVSTLKIQRTQQEDSAVYLCASSPYRVYEQYFGPGTRLTVT.

The chain is built from TRBV18 and TRBJ2-7; 14 bases map to TRBD2. V trimming: 3 bases; J trimming: 6 bases; junction bases outside the gene matches: 1. There are 14 residues in the CDR3. The germline gives CDR1 KGHSH, CDR2 LQKENI. The CDR3 DNA sequence: TGTGCCAGCTCACCGGGACTAGCGGGGGTCGAGCAGTACTTC. Translating it yields CASSPGLAGVEQYF. Full variable domain (rest looked up from reference TRBV18 and TRBJ2-7): NAGVMQNPRHLVRRRGQEARLRCSPMKGHSHVYWYRQLPEEGLKFMVYLQKENIIDESGMPKERFSAEFPKEGPSILRIQQVVRGDSAAYFCASSPGLAGVEQYFGPGTRLTVT.

The V call is TRBV4-1, the J call TRBJ2-1, with 11 positions matching TRBD2. CDR1 is MGHRA and CDR2 is YSYEKL in the germline V gene. Losses at the gene ends were 0 bases for V and 3 bases for J; bases not matched to a gene: 1. The CDR3 sequence is 16 residues long. The CDR3 DNA reads TGCGCCAGCAGCCAAGAAGGGACTAGCGGCTACAATGAGCAGTTCTTC. This codes for CASSQEGTSGYNEQFF.

The chain carries TRBV28 and TRBJ2-3; 7 bases are a match to TRBD1. This CDR3 contains 14 residues. V shed 4 bases, J shed 2 bases, and the junction held 3 bases outside the gene matches. Germline lookup yields CDR1 MDHEN and CDR2 SYDVKM. CDR3 sequence reads: CASSSGTDTDTQYF. The CDR3 region has the DNA TGTGCCAGCAGTTCAGGGACAGACACAGATACGCAGTATTTT.

The V and J genes are TRBV20-1 and TRBJ2-2; 7 bases agree with TRBD1. J lost 5 bases, V lost 6 bases, and 9 bases had no gene match. There are 14 residues in the CDR3. Germline V gene lookup returns CDR1 DFQATT and CDR2 SNEGSKA (reference sequence). The CDR3 reads CSAGSRDRTGELFF. CDR3 in DNA: TGCAGTGCGGGGTCCCGGGACAGAACCGGGGAGCTGTTTTTT.

CDR3: CASSQVPSGRTNEQFF. In nucleotides, the CDR3 is TGCGCCAGCAGCCAAGTTCCTAGCGGGAGAACAAATGAGCAGTTCTTC. The chain couples TRBV4-1 to TRBJ2-1, with TRBD2 matching 10 bases. From germline, CDR1 is MGHRA and CDR2 YSYEKL. The J segment lost 7 bases and the V segment lost 1 base, leaving 7 bases of the junction unmatched. The length of the CDR3 is 16 residues.

In its sample, this clonotype is medium-sized. The chain links TRBV2 to TRBJ1-2; D not resolved. Trimming removed 5 bases at V and 2 bases at J, with 6 bases between. CDR1 SNHLY and CDR2 FYNNEI come from the germline V gene. The CDR3 extends over 12 amino acids. The CDR3 sequence: CASSRVNYGYTF. The CDR3 nucleotides are TGTGCCAGCAGTAGAGTCAACTATGGCTACACCTTC. Full variable domain (missing parts from reference TRBV2 and TRBJ1-2): EPEVTQTPSHQVTQMGQEVILRCVPISNHLYFYWYRQILGQKVEFLVSFYNNEISEKSEIFDDQFSVERPDGSNFTLKIRSTKLEDSAMYFCASSRVNYGYTFGSGTRLTVV.

This clonotype ranks as medium-sized. The gene calls are TRBV27 and TRBJ2-1; TRBD1 aligns across 7 bases. There are 14 residues in the CDR3. The germline V gene encodes CDR1 MNHEY and CDR2 SMNVEV (reference sequence). V lost 4 bases to trimming and J lost 2 bases; unmatched junction nucleotides: 2. The CDR3 region is CASSSTGPYNEQFF. The CDR3 DNA sequence: TGTGCCAGCAGTTCGACAGGGCCCTACAATGAGCAGTTCTTC.

The genes are TRBV11-3 and TRBJ2-1, with D possibly matching TRBD2 (5 bases). The CDR3 is made up of 14 amino acids. Germline CDR1 and CDR2: SGHNT and YENEEA. Trimming pared 3 bases from V and 5 bases from J, leaving 11 bases between. CDR3 DNA: TGTGCCAGCAGCTTGTTTCGGGGTAACAATGAGCAGTTCTTC. It codes for CASSLFRGNNEQFF.

Judged by abundance, this clonotype is medium-sized. The V and J genes are TRBV5-5 and TRBJ1-5; 10 bases align to TRBD1. The CDR3 extends over 12 amino acids. After removal of 4 bases from V and 15 bases from J, the junction contained 7 bases not matched to a gene. Germline V gene data show CDR1 as SGHKS and CDR2 as YYEKEE (reference sequence). DNA for the CDR3: TGTGCCAGCAGCCATAATCGGGACAGGGGGCATTTT. This translates into CASSHNRDRGHF.

Relative to its sample, this clonotype is medium-sized. The junction and the germline gene differ at one end; a read error may be behind it. V gene TRBV7-7 combines with J gene TRBJ2-2, with D possibly TRBD1 on 6 matching bases. The CDR3 extends over 16 amino acids. CDR1 and CDR2 (germline): SSHAT, FNYEAQ (reference sequence). The CDR3 loop is CASSLARTGQVGELFF. The DNA of the CDR3 is TGTGCTAGCAGCCTCGCCCGTACAGGGCAGGTCGGGGAGCTGTTTTTT.

In this sample, this clonotype turned up a few times. V and J are TRBV18 and TRBJ1-2; D is unresolved. V was clipped by 0 bases and J by 0 bases, with 8 bases between them. The CDR3 has 15 residues. Germline assignment: CDR1 KGHSH and CDR2 LQKENI. As DNA, the CDR3 is TGTGCCAGCTCACCACCCTCAACGGCTAACTATGGCTACACCTTC. Translated, it gives CASSPPSTANYGYTF. Drawing the rest from reference TRBV18 and TRBJ1-2, the complete variable domain is NAGVMQNPRHLVRRRGQEARLRCSPMKGHSHVYWYRQLPEEGLKFMVYLQKENIIDESGMPKERFSAEFPKEGPSILRIQQVVRGDSAAYFCASSPPSTANYGYTFGSGTRLTVV.

The gene calls are TRBV18 and TRBJ2-7; D unclear. CDR3 length: 11 residues. V was trimmed by 3 bases and J by 3 bases, leaving 3 bases between them. Germline V lookup: CDR1 KGHSH, CDR2 LQKENI. The CDR3 region is CASSPDYEQYF. The CDR3, as DNA: TGTGCCAGCTCACCGGACTACGAGCAGTACTTC.

This clonotype occurred a few times. Given a much more abundant clone one base away, this may be a read error. The gene calls are TRBV9 and TRBJ2-3, with D uncertain. The germline V gene has CDR1 SGDLS and CDR2 YYNGEE. This CDR3 is 16 amino acids long. V dropped 0 bases and J dropped 2 bases, with 13 bases sitting between them. The DNA of the CDR3 is TGTGCCAGCAGCGTAGGGAATAAGGGAAACACAGATACGCAGTATTTT. Residues: CASSVGNKGNTDTQYF.

This rearrangement joins TRBV7-2 to TRBJ2-1; 12 positions agree with TRBD2. Per germline, CDR1 SGHTA and CDR2 FQGNSA. The CDR3 sequence is 17 residues long. V was clipped by 0 bases and J by 8 bases; unmatched bases: 8. The CDR3 bases are TGTGCCAGCAGCTTAGCGCGTCTAGCGGGGGGGATAGATGAGCAGTTCTTC. Translated, it gives CASSLARLAGGIDEQFF.